This TCR beta chain originates from a study of beta chain features in type 1 diabetes. Study-wide points: A moderate, significant TCRB CDR3 shortening appeared in type 1 diabetes across four CD4+ subsets. Overrepresentation of cells with high TCR expression could result from cDNA sequencing. Patients with type 1 diabetes carried fewer insertions and had more deletions at their VDJ junctions.

About this clone itself: Its matching antigen is unknown.

The CDR3 totals 11 residues. The V gene's germline CDR1 is SGHAT and CDR2 FQNNGV. V lost 5 bases and J lost 6, with 8 bases in between. Expressed TCRB transcripts were sequenced because the isolated RNA had all been reverse transcribed beforehand. The average output of naive, central memory and regulatory T cell samples was 3 million to 4 million reads. Assay used: immunoSEQ multiplex PCR; TCRdb lists only in-frame clones, some missing. Of more than 300,000 clones in the sample, less than 10% were seen once. The receptor's source is a woman aged 18-29 years in good health. Sequencing input: central memory CD4+ T cells from blood. The chain recombines TRBV11-2 with TRBJ2-7, with D perhaps matching TRBD1 (6 bases). In DNA form, the CDR3 reads TGTGCCAGCAGCACGACAGGCGAGCAGTACTTC. Translation gives CASSTTGEQYF.